The clone carrying this TCR beta chain came up a few times. Its antigen is unidentified. At one boundary the junction diverges from the germline segment, which might be a read error. The sample's time point: newly diagnosed GD, antithyroid drugs for less than 3 months. Researchers made the TCR library from RNA that was extracted from PBMCs. Germline values: CDR1 SGHDN, CDR2 FVKESK. This CDR3 is 15 amino acids long. This sample was taken from a study of regulatory T cells in long-lasting Graves disease. Arm-PCR of CDR3 regions and iRepertoire HTBI primers were the basis on which TCR beta libraries were built. TCRdb passed the multiplex PCR reads through MiXCR, listing each CDR3 protein once. Of roughly 400,000 distinct CDR3 sequences listed, approximately 15% were seen once; the top ten hold about 8.3%. General study points: Limited sample numbers may have lowered accuracy.

This sample was also put to use in a study of T cells in Graves' hyperthyroidism and ophthalmopathy. This second study says: A median around 6.8 months before onset, the model predicted ophthalmopathy.

This chain uses TRBV14 with TRBJ1-1; D is perhaps TRBD1 (5 bases). The sample was peripheral blood mononuclear cells (PBMCs), taken at new diagnosis, from a patient treated with antithyroid drugs. The receptor's source is a woman aged 40 to 50 with Graves disease. CDR3 DNA sequence: TGTGCCAGCAGCCAAGATTATAACAGGAACACTGAAGCTCTCTTT. This codes for CASSQDYNRNTEALF.